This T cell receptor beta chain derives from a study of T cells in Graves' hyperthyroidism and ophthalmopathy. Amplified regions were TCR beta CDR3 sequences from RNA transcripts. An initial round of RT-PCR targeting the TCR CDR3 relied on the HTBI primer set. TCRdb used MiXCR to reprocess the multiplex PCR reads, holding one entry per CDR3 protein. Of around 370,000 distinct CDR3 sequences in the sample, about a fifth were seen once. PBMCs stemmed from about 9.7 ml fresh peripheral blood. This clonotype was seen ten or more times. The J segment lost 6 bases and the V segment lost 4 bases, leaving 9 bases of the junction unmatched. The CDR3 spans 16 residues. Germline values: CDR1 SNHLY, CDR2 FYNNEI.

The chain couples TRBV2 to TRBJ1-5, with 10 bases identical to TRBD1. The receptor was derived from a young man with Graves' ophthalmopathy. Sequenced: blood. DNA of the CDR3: TGTGCCAGCAGTGCCGCCGGGACAGGGGTAGGTCAGCCCCAGCATTTT. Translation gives CASSAAGTGVGQPQHF.